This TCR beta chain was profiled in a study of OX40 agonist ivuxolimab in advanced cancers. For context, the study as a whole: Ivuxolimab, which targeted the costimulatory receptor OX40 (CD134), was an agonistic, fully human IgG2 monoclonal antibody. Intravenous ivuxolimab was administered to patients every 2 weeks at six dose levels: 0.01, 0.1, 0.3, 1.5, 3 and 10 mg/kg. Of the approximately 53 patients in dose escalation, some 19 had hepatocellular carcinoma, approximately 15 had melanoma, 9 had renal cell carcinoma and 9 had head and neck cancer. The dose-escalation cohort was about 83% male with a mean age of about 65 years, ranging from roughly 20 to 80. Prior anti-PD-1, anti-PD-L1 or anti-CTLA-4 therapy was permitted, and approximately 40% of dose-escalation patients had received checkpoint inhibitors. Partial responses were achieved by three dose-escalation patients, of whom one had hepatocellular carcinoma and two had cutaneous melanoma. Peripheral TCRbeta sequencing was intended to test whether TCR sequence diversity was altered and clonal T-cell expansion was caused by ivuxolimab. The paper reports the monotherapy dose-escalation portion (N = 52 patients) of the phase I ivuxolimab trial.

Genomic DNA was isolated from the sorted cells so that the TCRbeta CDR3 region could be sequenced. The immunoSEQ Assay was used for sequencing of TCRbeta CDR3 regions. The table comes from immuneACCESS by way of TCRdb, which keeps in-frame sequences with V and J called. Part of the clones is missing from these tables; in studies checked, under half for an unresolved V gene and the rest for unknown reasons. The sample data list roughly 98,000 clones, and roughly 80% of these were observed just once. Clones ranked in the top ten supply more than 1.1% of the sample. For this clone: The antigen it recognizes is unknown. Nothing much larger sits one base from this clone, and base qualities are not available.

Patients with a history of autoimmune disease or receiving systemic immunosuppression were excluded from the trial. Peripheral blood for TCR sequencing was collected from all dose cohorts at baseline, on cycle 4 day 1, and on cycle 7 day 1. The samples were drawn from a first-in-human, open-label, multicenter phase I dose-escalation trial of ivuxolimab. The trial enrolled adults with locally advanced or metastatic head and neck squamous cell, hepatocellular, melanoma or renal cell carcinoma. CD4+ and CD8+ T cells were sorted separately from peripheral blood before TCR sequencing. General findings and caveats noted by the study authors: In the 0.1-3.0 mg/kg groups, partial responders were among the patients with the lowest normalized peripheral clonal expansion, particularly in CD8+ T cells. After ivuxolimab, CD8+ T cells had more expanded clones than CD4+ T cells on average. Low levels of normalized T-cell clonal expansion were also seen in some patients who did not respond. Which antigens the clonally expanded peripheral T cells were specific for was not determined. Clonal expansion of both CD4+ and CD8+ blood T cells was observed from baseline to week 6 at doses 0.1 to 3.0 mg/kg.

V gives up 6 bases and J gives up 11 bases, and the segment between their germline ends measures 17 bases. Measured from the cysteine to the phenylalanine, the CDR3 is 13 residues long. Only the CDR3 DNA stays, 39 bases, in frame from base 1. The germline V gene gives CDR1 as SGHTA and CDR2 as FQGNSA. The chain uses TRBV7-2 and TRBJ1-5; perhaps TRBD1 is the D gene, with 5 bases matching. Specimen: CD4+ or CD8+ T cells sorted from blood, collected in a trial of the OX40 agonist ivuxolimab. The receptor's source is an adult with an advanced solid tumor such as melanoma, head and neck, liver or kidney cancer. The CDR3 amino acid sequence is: CASSLGGVKAQHF. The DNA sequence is TGTGCCAGCAGTCTTGGGGGGGTCAAGGCCCAGCATTTT.